Presented here are 18 T cell receptor beta chains from one specimen sequenced in a study of blood T cell repertoires in COVID-19. The data were produced by immunoSEQ multiplex PCR, yet TCRdb's version contains in-frame clones alone and is incomplete. Of about 180,000 clones in the sample, roughly 84% were seen once. Sequencing was done on a sample of peripheral blood. The origin of the receptors is a human donor in a cohort sampled during active COVID-19.

The chain combines TRBV19 with TRBJ1-5, with D unclear. The CDR3 has 13 residues. Germline loops: CDR1 LNHDA, CDR2 SQIVND (reference sequence). Trimming removed 4 bases at V and 3 bases at J, with 7 bases between. The CDR3 DNA sequence: TGTGCCAGTAGTACACGAGCCAATCAGCCCCAGCATTTT. Its protein product is CASSTRANQPQHF.

The rearrangement links TRBV19 to TRBJ2-3, with 8 bases matching TRBD2. The CDR3 totals 15 residues. Germline assignment: CDR1 LNHDA and CDR2 SQIVND (reference sequence). V lost 1 base and J lost 1; bases outside the gene matches: 1. The CDR3 sequence is CASSIGAGGTDTQYF. The CDR3 DNA follows: TGTGCCAGTAGTATAGGAGCGGGAGGCACAGATACGCAGTATTTT.

The chain combines TRBV7-3 with TRBJ2-5, with D uncertain. V was trimmed by 2 bases and J by 2 bases, leaving 9 bases between them. CDR3 length: 14 residues. Germline V CDR1 and CDR2: SGHTA, FQGTGA. CDR3: CASSLQATQETQYF. CDR3 sequence (DNA): TGTGCCAGCAGCTTACAGGCTACACAAGAGACCCAGTACTTC. The full variable domain, in which reference TRBV7-3 and TRBJ2-5 provide the parts outside the CDR3, is GAGVSQTPSNKVTEKGKYVELRCDPISGHTALYWYRQSLGQGPEFLIYFQGTGAADDSGLPNDRFFAVRPEGSVSTLKIQRTERGDSAVYLCASSLQATQETQYFGPGTRLLVL.

The chain carries TRBV6-2 or TRBV6-3 and TRBJ2-7, with D unresolved. The CDR3 extends over 13 amino acids. The germline V gene has CDR1 MNHEY and CDR2 SVGEGT. Trimming shortened V by 2 bases and J by 3 bases, and 8 bases separated the two germline ends. The CDR3 here is CASSYNNYYEQYF. DNA for the CDR3: TGTGCCAGCAGTTACAACAACTACTACGAGCAGTACTTC.

DNA for the CDR3: TGTGCCAGCAGCTTGAAGTTAACAGGGGGGTCCTACGAGCAGTACTTC. It yields the protein CASSLKLTGGSYEQYF. This sequence joins TRBV5-5 and TRBJ2-7; 8 bases agree with TRBD1. V lost 1 base to trimming and J lost 1 base; unmatched junction nucleotides: 7. The CDR3 length is 16 residues. Germline V gene sequence: CDR1 SGHKS, CDR2 YYEKEE (reference sequence).

This sequence joins TRBV3-1 (or the pseudogene TRBV3-2) and TRBJ1-2; 7 bases agree with TRBD1. Trimming cost V 5 bases and J 8 bases; bases outside gene matches: 11. Germline V CDR1 and CDR2: LGHDT, YNNKEL (reference sequence). This CDR3 comprises 14 residues. CDR3: CASSATRDSGGYTF. CDR3 DNA sequence: TGTGCCAGCAGCGCCACAAGGGACAGTGGGGGCTACACCTTC.

This clone appeared once. The genes are TRBV5-8 and TRBJ1-4; D is ambiguous. This CDR3 comprises 15 residues. The germline V and J ends were trimmed by 3 bases and 0 bases, with 9 bases remaining between them. The germline V gene encodes CDR1 SGHTS and CDR2 YDEGEE. CDR3 sequence reads: CASSSIVATNEKLFF. The CDR3, as DNA: TGTGCCAGCAGCTCGATAGTTGCAACTAATGAAAAACTGTTTTTT.

This clone was recorded a few times. The chain carries TRBV29-1 and TRBJ2-2; D might be TRBD1 (5 bases). Germline V gives CDR1 SQVTM, CDR2 ANQGSEA. The CDR3 covers 15 residues. Trimming left V 3 bases short and J 4 bases short, with 15 bases between. Here the CDR3 reads CSVEWARVGTGELFF. The CDR3 coding sequence is TGCAGCGTTGAGTGGGCCAGGGTGGGCACCGGGGAGCTGTTTTTT.

The chain combines TRBV12-3 or TRBV12-4 with TRBJ2-2; a weak D match, TRBD1 (6 bases). The V gene lost 2 bases and the J gene lost 6 bases, with 7 bases spanning the gap. This CDR3 contains 13 residues. The CDR3 nucleotides are TGTGCCAGCAGTTTAAGGGGGTCCGGGGAGCTGTTTTTT. This translates into CASSLRGSGELFF.

V and J are TRBV18 and TRBJ2-7; 9 nucleotides agree with TRBD2. Trimming took 6 bases from V and 2 from J; bases not matched to a gene: 5. Germline assignment: CDR1 KGHSH and CDR2 LQKENI. This CDR3 has 14 amino acids. DNA of the CDR3: TGTGCCAGCTCCCTCGCGGGAGGGCCCTACGAGCAGTACTTC. This translates into CASSLAGGPYEQYF. Based on the CDR3 plus reference TRBV18 and TRBJ2-7, the full variable domain is NAGVMQNPRHLVRRRGQEARLRCSPMKGHSHVYWYRQLPEEGLKFMVYLQKENIIDESGMPKERFSAEFPKEGPSILRIQQVVRGDSAAYFCASSLAGGPYEQYFGPGTRLTVT.

This clone was seen a single time. This chain links TRBV6-5 with TRBJ1-1; D unclear. Germline-derived CDR1 and CDR2 are MNHEY and SVGAGI. The V end was cut by 0 bases, the J end by 2 bases, with 10 bases between. The CDR3 sequence is 15 residues long. CDR3 sequence: CASSYSPGLNTEAFF. The CDR3, as DNA: TGTGCCAGCAGTTACTCGCCAGGTCTAAACACTGAAGCTTTCTTT.

This chain connects TRBV3-1 (or the pseudogene TRBV3-2) to TRBJ2-6; 10 positions agree with TRBD2. The V and J ends lost 1 base and 0 bases, in that order; junction bases with no gene match: 9. CDR3 length: 20 residues. Germline CDR1 LGHDT, CDR2 YNNKEL (reference sequence). The DNA of the CDR3 is TGTGCCAGCAGCCAAGTCTTAGCGGGAGGAACCGGCTCTGGGGCCAACGTCCTGACTTTC. Protein sequence: CASSQVLAGGTGSGANVLTF.

The V and J genes are TRBV5-1 and TRBJ2-1; TRBD2 aligns across 8 bases. The V gene's germline CDR1 is SGHRS and CDR2 YFSETQ. This CDR3 region has 16 residues. Trimming removed 1 base from V and 0 bases from J; junction bases left unmatched: 3. The CDR3 sequence is CASSLRLAGSYNEQFF. CDR3 nucleotides: TGCGCCAGCAGCTTGAGGCTAGCGGGCTCCTACAATGAGCAGTTCTTC. The whole variable domain, remainder taken from reference TRBV5-1 and TRBJ2-1, is KAGVTQTPRYLIKTRGQQVTLSCSPISGHRSVSWYQQTPGQGLQFLFEYFSETQRNKGNFPGRFSGRQFSNSRSEMNVSTLELGDSALYLCASSLRLAGSYNEQFFGPGTRLTVL.

The chain joins TRBV9 to TRBJ1-2; 9 bases agree with TRBD1. V shed 3 bases and J 4 bases; nucleotides not matched to a gene: 10. Per germline, CDR1 SGDLS and CDR2 YYNGEE. The CDR3 covers 16 residues. CDR3 DNA sequence: TGTGCCAGCAGCGACCCTGAGACAGGGGGAGTCTATGGCTACACCTTC. Protein sequence: CASSDPETGGVYGYTF.

The rearrangement joins TRBV19 to TRBJ2-7; D may be TRBD2 (5 bases). The CDR3 runs 15 residues. Trimming removed 6 bases at V and 0 bases at J, with 15 bases between. Germline lookup yields CDR1 LNHDA and CDR2 SQIVND (reference sequence). The DNA of the CDR3 is TGTGCCAGTAGCCCGGGGTTCGTGGGCTCCTACGAGCAGTACTTC. It codes for CASSPGFVGSYEQYF. The complete variable domain, with remaining parts taken from reference TRBV19 and TRBJ2-7, reads DGGITQSPKYLFRKEGQNVTLSCEQNLNHDAMYWYRQDPGQGLRLIYYSQIVNDFQKGDIAEGYSVSREKKESFPLTVTSAQKNPTAFYLCASSPGFVGSYEQYFGPGTRLTVT.

The chain couples TRBV10-1 to TRBJ2-1, with D possibly matching TRBD2 (7 bases). From germline, CDR1 is WNHNN and CDR2 SYGVQD (reference sequence). Trimming shortened V by 2 bases and J by 4 bases, and 12 bases separated the two germline ends. The CDR3 loop spans 15 amino acids. CDR3 sequence reads: CASSETGGRYNEQFF. CDR3 bases: TGCGCCAGCAGTGAGACCGGGGGGCGGTACAATGAGCAGTTCTTC.

The chain employs TRBV7-9 and TRBJ1-1; D uncertain. The V gene's germline CDR1 is SEHNR and CDR2 FQNEAQ (reference sequence). The CDR3 has 12 residues. The V and J ends lost 5 bases and 6 bases respectively, with 10 bases between them. Written as DNA, the CDR3 is TGTGCCAGCAGCGGGCTCGGCGCTGAAGCTTTCTTT. Translated, it gives CASSGLGAEAFF. Full variable domain (remainder filled in from reference TRBV7-9 and TRBJ1-1): DTGVSQNPRHKITKRGQNVTFRCDPISEHNRLYWYRQTLGQGPEFLTYFQNEAQLEKSRLLSDRFSAERPKGSFSTLEIQRTEQGDSAMYLCASSGLGAEAFFGQGTRLTVV.

V usage is TRBV7-2 and J usage is TRBJ1-3; D is undetermined. Trimming took 3 bases from V and 1 from J, leaving 10 bases between them. The CDR3 totals 15 residues. Germline V gene lookup returns CDR1 SGHTA and CDR2 FQGNSA. The CDR3 loop reads CASSFLVGSGNTIYF. The CDR3 DNA reads as TGTGCCAGCAGCTTTCTAGTTGGGTCTGGAAACACCATATATTTT.